Below are 5 T cell receptor beta chains sequenced from a single sample in a study of T cell repertoires in ileal Crohn's disease. The data were produced by immunoSEQ multiplex PCR, yet TCRdb's version contains in-frame clones alone and is incomplete. Seen here are around 5,000 clones, about four fifths observed once, and the top ten hold under 15%. Material: ileal tissue. These TCRs come from an adult with Crohn's disease.

This chain links TRBV7-8 with TRBJ2-7; 11 nucleotides match TRBD1. Germline V CDR1 and CDR2: SGHVS, FQNEAQ. This CDR3 comprises 15 residues. V shed 5 bases, J shed 4 bases, and the junction held 7 bases outside the gene matches. In DNA form, the CDR3 reads TGTGCCAGCAGCCCCGGGACAGGGGGGTTTTACGAGCAGTACTTC. This gives the protein CASSPGTGGFYEQYF.

This clone was seen only a few times. The gene calls are TRBV7-9 and TRBJ1-4; D perhaps matches TRBD1 (5 bases). Trimming shortened V by 0 bases and J by 10 bases, and 15 bases separated the two germline ends. CDR3 size: 15 residues. Per the germline V gene, CDR1 is SEHNR and CDR2 is FQNEAQ (reference sequence). The CDR3 DNA is TGTGCCAGCAGCTTAGCGCACGGGACGGAGGGAAAACTGTTTTTT. Translating gives CASSLAHGTEGKLFF.

The J gene is TRBJ2-7, the V gene TRBV7-8, with D possibly being TRBD1 (5 bases). Germline loops: CDR1 SGHVS, CDR2 FQNEAQ. The CDR3 has 12 residues. With 6 bases removed from V and 4 bases from J, the gap between germline ends came to 10 bases. The CDR3 is CASRSTGYEQYF. The CDR3 nucleotides are TGTGCCAGCAGATCCACAGGATACGAGCAGTACTTC.

The chain uses TRBV29-1 and TRBJ1-4; D not resolved. V was trimmed by 1 base and J by 6 bases, leaving 6 bases between them. This CDR3 spans 12 amino acids. CDR1 is SQVTM, CDR2 ANQGSEA, per germline. CDR3 residues: CSVEGGDEKLFF. The CDR3 region has the DNA TGCAGCGTTGAAGGGGGAGATGAAAAACTGTTTTTT.

The rearrangement joins TRBV7-9 to TRBJ1-2; tentative D call: TRBD1 (6 bases). This CDR3 comprises 14 residues. V was pared by 5 bases and J by 8 bases, with 18 bases between. Germline V gives CDR1 SEHNR, CDR2 FQNEAQ (reference sequence). The CDR3 protein is CASSPFKGGIGYTF. CDR3 bases: TGTGCCAGCAGCCCTTTCAAGGGGGGGATAGGCTACACCTTC.